The present entry profiles one TCR beta chain with its context. The antigen remains undetermined. It was CD45RO-negative cells, positively selected for CCR7, that made up naive CD8 cells, with terminally differentiated effector memory CD45RA+ cells excluded. This entry is derived from a study of shared clonotypes between healthy human individuals. Study at large: A donor's plate count was three for CD4 naive and three for CD4 memory; CD8 naive had two and CD8 memory one. General study findings and limits: Generally, naive subsets (rather than memory subsets) showed larger estimated richness.

The CDR3 covers 13 residues. Germline V CDR1 and CDR2: MNHEY, SMNVEV (reference sequence). Between the trimmed V and J ends, which lost 0 bases and 7 bases, there was a span of 6 bases. The authors ran the assay at deep level. Repertoires were generated with immunoSEQ multiplex PCR, while TCRdb's copy carries only in-frame clones and drops some. The sample lists over 2,000,000 clones, 93% occurring once. The sequence derives from a man younger than 35 in good health. Some clones in this sample may be carry-over from other donors' samples. The chain joins TRBV27 to TRBJ1-4; D is unresolved. Specimen: naive CD8+ T cells from PBMCs. The CDR3 reads CASSLSGFEKLFF. Written as DNA, the CDR3 is TGTGCCAGCAGTTTATCGGGATTTGAAAAACTGTTTTTT.